The present T cell receptor (beta chain) was sequenced within a study of cytomegalovirus exposure and HLA in healthy donors. This CDR3 is built from 13 residues. The V gene end was trimmed by 8 bases and the J gene end by 1 base; junction bases not matched to a gene: 4. Germline V gene lookup returns CDR1 GTSNPN and CDR2 SVGIG (reference sequence). In the PCR, 60 Vbeta and 13 Jbeta primers were used. Assay: immunoSEQ multiplex PCR; the TCRdb copy retains only in-frame clones and omits some. The data show roughly 200,000 clones, 76% seen once. Whole-study findings and limits: Association of around 17,000 TCR beta sequences with HLA alleles was found at 0.05 false discovery rate in a later analysis. Later analysis reportedly placed an Asian-associated ancestry cluster below the roughly 630-donor mean in N-insertions. TCR beta chain V- and J-gene trimming was linked, in a later analysis, to a missense variant in DCLRE1C. Some TCR beta chains (about 170 of them) were listed as cytomegalovirus-associated.

This clone has a handful of counts. Its target is not known. The sequencing input was PBMCs. The source is a man in his late teens or twenties in good health and CMV-seronegative. The chain joins TRBV30 to TRBJ2-2, with 7 bases identical to TRBD1. CDR3 in DNA: TGTGCCGGTGACAGGGAGAACACCGGGGAGCTGTTTTTT. Amino acid sequence: CAGDRENTGELFF. Complete variable domain (other parts from reference TRBV30 and TRBJ2-2): SQTIHQWPATLVQPVGSPLSLECTVEGTSNPNLYWYRQAAGRGLQLLFYSVGIGQISSEVPQNLSASRPQDRQFILSSKKLLLSDSGFYLCAGDRENTGELFFGEGSRLTVL.